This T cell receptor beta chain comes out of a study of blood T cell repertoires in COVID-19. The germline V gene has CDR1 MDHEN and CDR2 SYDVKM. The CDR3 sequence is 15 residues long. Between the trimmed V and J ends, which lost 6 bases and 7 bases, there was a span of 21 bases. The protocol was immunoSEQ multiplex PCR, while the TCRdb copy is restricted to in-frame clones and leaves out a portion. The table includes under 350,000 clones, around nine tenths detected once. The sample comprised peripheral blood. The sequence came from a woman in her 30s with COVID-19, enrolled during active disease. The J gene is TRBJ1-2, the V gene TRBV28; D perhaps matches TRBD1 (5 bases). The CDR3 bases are TGTGCCAGCAGCTCACCGGCAGGCCTCGGGGGTGGCTACACCTTC. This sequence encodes CASSSPAGLGGGYTF.